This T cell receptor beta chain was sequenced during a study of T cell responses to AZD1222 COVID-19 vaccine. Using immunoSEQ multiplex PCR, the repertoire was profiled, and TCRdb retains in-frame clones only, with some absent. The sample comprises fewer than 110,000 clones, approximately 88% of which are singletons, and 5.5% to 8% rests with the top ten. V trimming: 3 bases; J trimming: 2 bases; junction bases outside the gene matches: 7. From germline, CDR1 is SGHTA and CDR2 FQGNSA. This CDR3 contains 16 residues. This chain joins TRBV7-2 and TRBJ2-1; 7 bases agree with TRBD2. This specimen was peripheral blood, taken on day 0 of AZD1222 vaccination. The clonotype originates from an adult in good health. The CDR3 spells CASSFQTSAAYNEQFF. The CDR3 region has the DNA TGTGCCAGCAGCTTCCAAACTAGCGCCGCCTACAATGAGCAGTTCTTC.